A selection of T cell receptor beta chains follows, all from one sample in a study of response to subunit inactivated influenza vaccine. TCRdb reanalysed the RT-PCR reads using MiXCR and keeps one entry per CDR3 protein. The table records 650,000 or so distinct CDR3 sequences, 12% to 15% of them present only once. This specimen consisted of PBMCs from blood, obtained roughly 15 days before vaccination. These receptor sequences come from a man aged 50 or older who received an inactivated influenza vaccine. Both conserved end residues are part of each CDR3. D genes are given only for firm matches. Size values are once, few and many counts, or a class for expanded clones, and some rows have none.

clone_size: few; j_call: TRBJ2-1; v_call: TRBV28; cdr3_length: 17; d_call: TRBD2; cdr3_nt: TGTGCCAGCAGTTTATGGGCGGGCGGGGGACTGGGGAATGAGCAGTTCTTC; cdr3_aa: CASSLWAGGGLGNEQFF
clone_size: -; j_call: TRBJ2-7; v_call: TRBV6-1; cdr3_length: 13; d_call: -; cdr3_nt: TGTGCCAGCAGTGCCCAGAGGGCCTACGAGCAGTACTTC; cdr3_aa: CASSAQRAYEQYF
clone_size: few; j_call: TRBJ2-1; v_call: TRBV24-1; cdr3_length: 19; d_call: TRBD2; cdr3_nt: TGTGCCACCAGTGACGTACGAATGACTAGCGGGGGCGCCTACAATGAGCAGTTCTTC; cdr3_aa: CATSDVRMTSGGAYNEQFF
clone_size: -; j_call: TRBJ2-2; v_call: TRBV6-5; cdr3_length: 15; d_call: -; cdr3_nt: TGTGCCAGCAGTTACTCGAAAGGGGTCACCGGGGAGCTGTTTTTT; cdr3_aa: CASSYSKGVTGELFF
clone_size: -; j_call: TRBJ1-5; v_call: TRBV18; cdr3_length: 16; d_call: -; cdr3_nt: TGTGCCAGCTCACCAGTCGGTGGAAGAAGCAATCAGCCCCAGCATTTT; cdr3_aa: CASSPVGGRSNQPQHF
clone_size: -; j_call: TRBJ2-7; v_call: TRBV20-1; cdr3_length: 17; d_call: -; cdr3_nt: TGCAGTGCCAGAGATAGTACCCTGCGGCAGGACTCCTACGAGCAGTACTTC; cdr3_aa: CSARDSTLRQDSYEQYF
clone_size: many; j_call: TRBJ1-2; v_call: TRBV7-2; cdr3_length: 14; d_call: -; cdr3_nt: TGTGCCAGCAGCTTAGCCGTCGGGAACTATGGCTACACCTTC; cdr3_aa: CASSLAVGNYGYTF
clone_size: few; j_call: TRBJ2-5; v_call: TRBV7-2; cdr3_length: 17; d_call: TRBD2; cdr3_nt: TGTGCCAGCAGCCTCCTGACTAGCGGGGGGTACCAAGAGACCCAGTACTTC; cdr3_aa: CASSLLTSGGYQETQYF
clone_size: many; j_call: TRBJ2-7; v_call: TRBV7-2; cdr3_length: 14; d_call: -; cdr3_nt: TGTGCCAGCAGCTTAGTCCAGGGGTCGTACGAGCAGTACTTC; cdr3_aa: CASSLVQGSYEQYF
clone_size: -; j_call: TRBJ2-5; v_call: TRBV5-6; cdr3_length: 14; d_call: TRBD2; cdr3_nt: TGTGCTTCCAGGGCAGCGGGGGGGCGAGAGACCCAGTACTTC; cdr3_aa: CASRAAGGRETQYF
clone_size: many; j_call: TRBJ2-7; v_call: TRBV29-1; cdr3_length: 14; d_call: TRBD1; cdr3_nt: TGCAGCGTGGCCCGGGGACAGCACACCTACGAGCAGTACTTC; cdr3_aa: CSVARGQHTYEQYF
clone_size: few; j_call: TRBJ2-7; v_call: TRBV20-1; cdr3_length: 13; d_call: -; cdr3_nt: TGCAGGCCGACGGCGCTTCACTCCTACGAGCAGTACTTC; cdr3_aa: CRPTALHSYEQYF
clone_size: -; j_call: TRBJ2-3; v_call: TRBV5-1; cdr3_length: 15; d_call: TRBD2; cdr3_nt: TGCGCCAGCAACGTTAGGGGACTAGCGACAGATACGCAGTATTTT; cdr3_aa: CASNVRGLATDTQYF
clone_size: once; j_call: TRBJ2-7; v_call: TRBV20-1; cdr3_length: 13; d_call: TRBD2; cdr3_nt: TGCAGTGCGAGCCGCGGGAGTGAGTACGAGCAGTACTTC; cdr3_aa: CSASRGSEYEQYF